This is a list of T cell receptor beta chains from one sample in a study of blood T cell repertoires in COVID-19. Only in-frame clones appear in the TCRdb table, and some are missing; sequencing was by immunoSEQ multiplex PCR. The data contain around 94,000 clones, 70% to 90% of them singletons. The sample consisted of peripheral blood. These receptor sequences come from a man aged 40-49 years with active or convalescent COVID-19. CDR3s include the opening cysteine and the closing phenylalanine or tryptophan. D genes are given only for firm matches. Not all rows give a size; the values are once, few, many and, for expanded clones, a class.

j_call clone_size d_call v_call cdr3_nt cdr3_aa
TRBJ2-7 many TRBD1 TRBV5-1 TGCGCCAGCAGCTTGGGACAGGGGGCCTACGAGCAGTACTTC CASSLGQGAYEQYF
TRBJ2-2 - - TRBV4-2 TGTGCCAGCAGCCAAGGTGGAGGGGAGTATAACACCGGGGAGCTGTTTTTT CASSQGGGEYNTGELFF
TRBJ2-2 few TRBD2 TRBV12-5 TGTGCTAGTGGTTTGGCCCGGACTAGCGGGGGAGACACCGGGGAGCTGTTTTTT CASGLARTSGGDTGELFF
TRBJ1-1 - TRBD1 TRBV5-1 TGCGCCAGCAGCGGGTGGACAGGTGAAGCTTTCTTT CASSGWTGEAFF
TRBJ2-4 once - TRBV28 TGTGCCAGCAGTTTATATCAACAGGGAGCCAAAAACATTCAGTACTTC CASSLYQQGAKNIQYF
TRBJ2-2 - - TRBV24-1 TGTGCCACCAGTGCGCCGACAGACACCGGGGAGCTGTTTTTT CATSAPTDTGELFF
TRBJ2-7 - TRBD2 TRBV6-5 TGTGCCAGCAGCGCGGGGGGGAGTAGCTACGAGCAGTACTTC CASSAGGSSYEQYF
TRBJ2-5 - TRBD2 TRBV7-6 TGTGCCAGCAGCTTATCCCCTAGCGGGCGGATCCAAGAGACCCAGTACTTC CASSLSPSGRIQETQYF
TRBJ2-7 - TRBD1 TRBV7-2 TGTGCCAGCAGCCAGGGGGTAGTTGGGGAGCAGTACTTC CASSQGVVGEQYF
TRBJ1-5 - - TRBV6-5 TGTGCCAGCAGGAGGGGGAATCAGCCCCAGCATTTT CASRRGNQPQHF
TRBJ2-2 - TRBD2 TRBV9 TGTGCCAGCAGCGGTCAGCGGGGTCGGACCGGGGAGCTGTTTTTT CASSGQRGRTGELFF
TRBJ1-6 - - TRBV6-6 TGTGCCAGCAGACGTCAGGGGAATAATTCACCCCTCCACTTT CASRRQGNNSPLHF
TRBJ1-5 once - TRBV10-3 TGTGCCATCAGTGAGTCAGGAGGGAAAGGCAATCAGCCCCAGCATTTT CAISESGGKGNQPQHF
TRBJ1-4 - TRBD1 TRBV5-1 TGCGCCAGCAGCTTGGCTGGACAGGGGGCCGGTGAAAAACTGTTTTTT CASSLAGQGAGEKLFF
TRBJ2-4 - TRBD1 TRBV2 TGTGCCAGCAGGTTGACAGGGATTAAAAACATTCAGTACTTC CASRLTGIKNIQYF
TRBJ1-1 - - TRBV6-5 TGTGCCAGCAGAAGGGGGGGGAACACTGAAGCTTTCTTT CASRRGGNTEAFF
TRBJ2-3 - TRBD1 TRBV18 TGTGCCAGCTCACCGGGACAGGGGGCAGATACGCAGTATTTT CASSPGQGADTQYF
TRBJ1-1 once TRBD1 TRBV7-9 TGTGCCAGCAGCTTAGGCCGCGACAGGGCGTCAGCTTTCTTT CASSLGRDRASAFF
TRBJ1-5 - - TRBV19 TGTGCCAGTAGTATAGAACAGGCCAATCAGCCCCAGCATTTT CASSIEQANQPQHF
TRBJ1-2 - - TRBV30 TGTGCCTGGAGTGTATCGGTCGAGCTAGGCTACACCTTC CAWSVSVELGYTF
TRBJ1-2 - - TRBV2 TGTGCCAGCGTGGGAGGCAGGGAAAACTATGGCTACACCTTC CASVGGRENYGYTF
TRBJ2-3 - TRBD2 TRBV9 TGTGCCAGCAGCGCTTACCTACCCGGGACTAGCGACCCCACAGATACGCAGTATTTT CASSAYLPGTSDPTDTQYF
TRBJ2-5 - - TRBV7-9 TGTGCCAGCAGCTTAGGGTTGCGGGACCAAGAGACCCAGTACTTC CASSLGLRDQETQYF
TRBJ1-6 - - TRBV7-9 TGTGCCAGCAGTTTTCAGGGGAGCTATAATTCACCCCTCCACTTT CASSFQGSYNSPLHF
TRBJ1-2 - - TRBV5-1 TGCGCCAGCAGCGCCGGGATAGCGGAGGGGTATGGCTACACCTTC CASSAGIAEGYGYTF
TRBJ1-2 - - TRBV2 TGTGCCAGCAGTGGTGTGACACGAGCCTATGGCTACACCTTC CASSGVTRAYGYTF
TRBJ1-2 - TRBD1 TRBV7-2 TGTGCCAGCAGCCCGTACCGGGGACAGGGAGTCTATGGCTACACCTTC CASSPYRGQGVYGYTF
TRBJ2-7 once - TRBV27 TGTGCCAGCAGTTTATCGTCAAAGGGAGATAGGGGGGAGCAGTACTTC CASSLSSKGDRGEQYF
TRBJ1-4 - - TRBV7-9 TGTGCCAGCAGCTTTCGGTCGACAGCCGATAATGAAAAACTGTTTTTT CASSFRSTADNEKLFF
TRBJ1-6 - - TRBV10-3 TGTGCCATCAGTGAGGTAGAGAGCTCCTATAATTCACCCCTCCACTTT CAISEVESSYNSPLHF
TRBJ1-5 - - TRBV6-1 TGTGCCAGCAGTGAAAGGTCAGCGGGCAATCAGCCCCAGCATTTT CASSERSAGNQPQHF
TRBJ2-5 few - TRBV12-3/TRBV12-4 TGTGCCAGCAGTTTTGTGGGGAGGGAGACCCAGTACTTC CASSFVGRETQYF
TRBJ1-1 - - TRBV5-1 TGCGCCAGCAGCCGGGGGTCAGGGGAAGCTTTCTTT CASSRGSGEAFF
TRBJ1-1 - - TRBV3-1/TRBV3-2 TGTGCCAGCCGCGGGGGGAACACTGAAGCTTTCTTT CASRGGNTEAFF
TRBJ2-1 - - TRBV30 TGTGCCTGGAGTGGACGTGGGGGGTTCTACAATGAGCAGTTCTTC CAWSGRGGFYNEQFF
TRBJ2-5 - - TRBV7-6 TGTGCCAGCAGCTTATGGCGGGGCGCCCAAGAGACCCAGTACTTC CASSLWRGAQETQYF
TRBJ1-3 - - TRBV3-1/TRBV3-2 TGTGCCAGCAGCCACGAAGGGACTTTGGAGACCATATATTTT CASSHEGTLETIYF
TRBJ2-7 - TRBD1 TRBV18 TGTGCCAGCTCTGCTGGACAGGGGGCCCTCTACGAGCAGTACTTC CASSAGQGALYEQYF
TRBJ1-2 - - TRBV6-5 TGTGCCAGCAGTTCCCGGACAGACGCCAACTATGGCTACACCTTC CASSSRTDANYGYTF
TRBJ2-7 - - TRBV7-3 TGTGCCAGCAGCTTAACGGGCGGGCAGGGACTCTACGAGCAGTACTTC CASSLTGGQGLYEQYF